This TCR beta chain was observed in a study of T cell clusters in autoimmune cytopenias. As for the study in general: A median of around 50,000 TRB reads per sample yielded a median approximately 2,500 distinct clonotypes.

General study results and limits: TRB repertoire shifts in secondary cytopenia and chronic lymphocytic leukemia mostly reflected lymphoma, not autoimmunity.

TRB amplification used 250 ng of peripheral blood genomic DNA. The CDR3 length is 14 residues. Per germline, CDR1 DFQATT and CDR2 SNEGSKA (reference sequence). Multiplex touch-down PCR amplified TRB using TRB-A and TRB-B pools in one tube. TCRdb reprocessed the multiplex PCR reads; each CDR3 protein has one entry and no DNA is given. The specimen's table records about 6,600 distinct CDR3 sequences. Notes on this clonotype: Its specificity is not known.

The clonotype was recovered from a human donor with an autoimmune cytopenia or autoimmune hepatitis (not recorded which). This chain joins TRBV20-1 and TRBJ2-7; there is no DNA to check the TCRdb D call of TRBD1. The source material was peripheral blood. CDR3 region: CSARLGTGSYEQYF.